Each of the 18 T cell receptor beta chains below was sequenced from the same sample in a study of blood T cell repertoires in COVID-19. Clones were sequenced by immunoSEQ multiplex PCR, and TCRdb holds only the in-frame ones, with some missing. The table records 60,000 to 80,000 clones, around 89% of them present only once. The specimen was peripheral blood. Every receptor here comes from a man aged 60-69 years with acute or convalescent COVID-19.

The chain recombines TRBV7-9 with TRBJ1-1, with 11 bases that match TRBD1. CDR1 SEHNR and CDR2 FQNEAQ come from the germline V gene (reference sequence). The CDR3 runs 17 residues. V shed 5 bases and J 1 base; nucleotides not matched to a gene: 9. CDR3 sequence reads: CASSRTSGTGGNTEAFF. CDR3 coding DNA: TGTGCCAGCAGCAGAACCTCCGGGACAGGGGGGAACACTGAAGCTTTCTTT.

The chain links TRBV5-1 to TRBJ2-7, with TRBD2 matching 8 bases. Germline V gene sequence: CDR1 SGHRS, CDR2 YFSETQ. J was trimmed by 2 bases and V by 0 bases; bases with no gene match: 10. The CDR3 extends over 17 amino acids. The DNA for the CDR3 is TGCGCCAGCAGCTTGGTGTCAATAGCGGGACTAACCTACGAGCAGTACTTC. As protein: CASSLVSIAGLTYEQYF.

The chain has TRBV25-1 and TRBJ2-7, with 7 bases that match TRBD1. Germline CDR1 is MGHDK and CDR2 is SYGVNS. This CDR3 is built from 13 residues. Germline trimming cut 8 bases from V and 2 bases from J; bases unmatched to any gene: 6. In DNA form, the CDR3 reads TGTGCCAGCTCCCCCCAGGGGGCCTACGAGCAGTACTTC. Protein: CASSPQGAYEQYF.

This chain joins TRBV27 and TRBJ2-7; 8 positions match TRBD1. Looked up from germline, CDR1 is MNHEY and CDR2 is SMNVEV (reference sequence). V was pared by 2 bases and J by 4 bases, with 7 bases of the junction left unmatched. The CDR3 covers 15 residues. CDR3 region: CASSLDQGAVYEQYF. CDR3 bases: TGTGCCAGCAGTTTAGACCAGGGGGCAGTGTACGAGCAGTACTTC.

This clone was seen just once. The V call is TRBV19, the J call TRBJ1-5; the D gene is possibly TRBD1 (6 bases). The CDR3 contains 13 residues. CDR1 LNHDA and CDR2 SQIVND come from the germline V gene (reference sequence). The ends were cut back, 7 bases at V and 6 bases at J, with 13 bases in the middle. This CDR3 reads CASTPGVGQPQHF. Written as DNA, the CDR3 is TGTGCCAGTACCCCAGGGGTTGGTCAGCCCCAGCATTTT.

The J gene is TRBJ1-1, the V gene TRBV19; 7 bases align to TRBD1. CDR1 and CDR2 from the germline V gene are LNHDA and SQIVND (reference sequence). The CDR3 runs to 14 residues. Trimming took 6 bases from V and 7 from J; bases not matched to a gene: 11. CDR3 bases: TGTGCCAGTAGCCAGGACAGGCACCGGGATGAAGCTTTCTTT. Residues: CASSQDRHRDEAFF.

This chain joins TRBV30 and TRBJ1-3, with 8 bases identical to TRBD1. From germline, CDR1 is GTSNPN and CDR2 SVGIG (reference sequence). The V gene end was trimmed by 4 bases and the J gene end by 8 bases; junction bases not matched to a gene: 10. CDR3 length: 14 amino acids. CDR3 in DNA: TGTGCCTGGACCATGCCGGACAGGGTAGACACCATATATTTT. Translated, it gives CAWTMPDRVDTIYF.

The CDR3 spells CASSPGLAGYQPQHF. CDR3 DNA sequence: TGCGCCAGCAGCCCAGGCCTCGCGGGTTATCAGCCCCAGCATTTT. The chain employs TRBV5-1 and TRBJ1-5, with D hard to call. The CDR3 contains 15 residues. Germline CDR1 is SGHRS and CDR2 is YFSETQ. V was clipped by 4 bases and J by 5 bases, with 16 bases between them.

The gene calls are TRBV6-1 and TRBJ1-2; D might be TRBD1 (5 bases). Germline lookup yields CDR1 MNHNS and CDR2 SASEGT. The CDR3 covers 12 residues. V was trimmed by 2 bases and J by 6 bases, leaving 7 bases between them. Written as DNA, the CDR3 is TGTGCCAGCAGTGAAACGGGGGATGGCTACACCTTC. Translation gives CASSETGDGYTF.

The J gene is TRBJ2-7, the V gene TRBV9; D is uncertain. Trimming pared 0 bases from V and 0 bases from J, leaving 7 bases between. The germline gives CDR1 SGDLS, CDR2 YYNGEE. The CDR3 is 14 residues long. The CDR3 here is CASSVDAASYEQYF. CDR3 nucleotides: TGTGCCAGCAGCGTAGATGCGGCCTCCTACGAGCAGTACTTC.

V gene TRBV10-2 combines with J gene TRBJ2-1; TRBD2 matches at 8 bases. The CDR3 is made up of 19 amino acids. CDR1 is WSHSY and CDR2 is SAAADI in the germline V gene. The junction had 10 bases not matched to a gene; V was cut back by 0 bases and J by 0 bases. CDR3 in amino acids: CASSESKAGALSSYNEQFF. In DNA form, the CDR3 reads TGCGCCAGCAGTGAGTCGAAAGCGGGGGCTTTGAGCTCCTACAATGAGCAGTTCTTC.

The CDR3 here is CASSLGSNSYNEQFF. The CDR3, as DNA: TGTGCCAGCAGCTTAGGTAGTAACTCCTACAATGAGCAGTTCTTC. The rearrangement uses TRBV13 and TRBJ2-1; D gene uncertain. Germline CDR1 is PRHDT and CDR2 is FYEKMQ (reference sequence). The V end lost 0 bases, the J end lost 0 bases, and 6 bases lay between the germline ends. The CDR3 is 15 amino acids.

This clone occurred once. The chain links TRBV2 to TRBJ2-1, with 12 bases identical to TRBD1. There are 16 residues in the CDR3. CDR1 and CDR2 (germline): SNHLY, FYNNEI. J lost 4 bases, V lost 2 bases, and 3 bases had no gene match. The CDR3 bases are TGTGCCAGCAGTGAATGGGGACAGGGGGCTTACAATGAGCAGTTCTTC. This codes for CASSEWGQGAYNEQFF.

The chain uses TRBV14 and TRBJ2-5, with 7 positions matching TRBD2. This CDR3 has 15 amino acids. Trimming took 0 bases from V and 5 from J; bases not matched to a gene: 6. Germline V gives CDR1 SGHDN, CDR2 FVKESK. This chain's CDR3 is CASSQEDGRWETQYF. The CDR3 DNA is TGTGCCAGCAGCCAAGAAGACGGGAGGTGGGAGACCCAGTACTTC. The variable domain in full, with the rest retrieved from reference TRBV14 and TRBJ2-5, is EAGVTQFPSHSVIEKGQTVTLRCDPISGHDNLYWYRRVMGKEIKFLLHFVKESKQDESGMPNNRFLAERTGGTYSTLKVQPAELEDSGVYFCASSQEDGRWETQYFGPGTRLLVL.

V gene TRBV11-2 combines with J gene TRBJ1-3; D may be TRBD1 (6 bases). V lost 3 bases and J 4 bases, leaving 7 bases between the germline ends. The CDR3 runs 13 residues. Per germline, CDR1 SGHAT and CDR2 FQNNGV. CDR3 nucleotide sequence: TGTGCCAGCAGCTTTAGGGGGGGAAACACCATATATTTT. It is translated as CASSFRGGNTIYF.

The rearrangement links TRBV7-8 to TRBJ2-7, with 8 bases fitting TRBD1. CDR1 and CDR2 from the germline V gene are SGHVS and FQNEAQ. With 2 bases clipped from V and 3 bases from J, the junction kept 6 bases outside the gene matches. This CDR3 has 15 residues. The CDR3 region has the DNA TGTGCCAGCAGCTTAACAGGGGGTAGTGTCTACGAGCAGTACTTC. This translates into CASSLTGGSVYEQYF.

The V and J genes are TRBV2 and TRBJ2-7, with 10 positions matching TRBD1. The CDR3 length is 13 residues. Germline assignment: CDR1 SNHLY and CDR2 FYNNEI. V trimming: 5 bases; J trimming: 6 bases; junction bases outside the gene matches: 4. The CDR3 here is CASSQDRGSEQYF. The DNA for the CDR3 is TGTGCCAGCAGTCAGGACAGGGGGAGCGAGCAGTACTTC.

V and J are TRBV29-1 and TRBJ2-5; TRBD2 aligns across 8 bases. V shed 3 bases, J shed 4 bases, and the junction held 4 bases outside the gene matches. Per the germline V gene, CDR1 is SQVTM and CDR2 is ANQGSEA. CDR3 size: 13 residues. The CDR3 DNA reads as TGCAGCGTTGAGGCCAGCGGGAGAGAGACCCAGTACTTC. This translates into CSVEASGRETQYF.